The clone carrying this T cell receptor (beta chain) has a count of ten or more. The antigen is undetermined. Trimming stripped 1 base from V and 6 bases from J, with 15 bases between. This CDR3 is 15 amino acids long. Per the germline V gene, CDR1 is SEHNR and CDR2 is FQNEAQ (reference sequence). The sample comes from a study of T cell repertoires in cytomegalovirus infection. On the study more broadly: Public TCR beta signatures indicated both CMV infection and matching HLA type. Overall study results and limits: There were HLA-C-restricted CMV-specific TCR beta clonotypes dominating the ex vivo response. Cumulative frequency (of public TCR beta family members) identified carriers of CMV plus the relevant HLA.

Each CDR3 protein is one row after TCRdb ran MiXCR on the reads. Of about 210,000 distinct CDR3 sequences in the sample, 6% to 8% were seen once. The sequence came from a human donor in good health (CMV status not recorded). Some clones in this sample may be carry-over from other donors' samples. The rearrangement joins TRBV7-9 to TRBJ1-2; no reliable D call. The sequenced sample consisted of PBMCs. CDR3 loop: CASSLVVQGSDGYTF. DNA of the CDR3: TGTGCCAGCAGCTTAGTGGTACAAGGGTCGGATGGCTACACCTTC.